This is a list of T cell receptor beta chains from one sample in a study of T cells in Graves' hyperthyroidism and ophthalmopathy. TCRdb re-analysed the multiplex PCR reads in MiXCR, keeping a single row per CDR3 protein. Here the sample spans under 700,000 distinct CDR3 sequences, about a sixth being singletons. Input material: blood. The source of these receptors is a woman younger than 35 with Graves' hyperthyroidism. The CDR3 runs from the conserved cysteine through the conserved F or W. The D gene is left open where the match is weak. Expanded clones are given a class, and other clones once, few, many or no size at all.

size	J	D	V	DNA	CDR3
.	TRBJ2-7	TRBD2	TRBV3-1	TGTGCCAGCAGCCCGAGCGGGAAGCCACCCTACGAGCAGTACTTC	CASSPSGKPPYEQYF
many	TRBJ2-7	TRBD1	TRBV6-1	TGTGCCAGCAGTGGACGACAGGGGGAAGTCTACGAGCAGTACTTC	CASSGRQGEVYEQYF
many	TRBJ2-4	.	TRBV5-1	TGCGCCAGCAGCCAGGGGGCCAAAAACATTCAGTACTTC	CASSQGAKNIQYF
.	TRBJ2-7	.	TRBV11-1	TGTGCCAGCAGCGAACGGGATTGGCACGAGCAGTACTTC	CASSERDWHEQYF
.	TRBJ1-1	.	TRBV5-1	TGCGCCAGCAGCCCCCAGAGTACAGGGTCCCATCCTCCCGGAGCGATGAACACTGAAGCTTTCTTT	CASSPQSTGSHPPGAMNTEAFF
many	TRBJ1-5	.	TRBV20-1	TGCAGTGCTAGAGAGGGGGGGGGACATCAGCCCCAGCATTTT	CSAREGGGHQPQHF
few	TRBJ1-2	.	TRBV7-9	TGTGCCAGCAGCTTAAACTATAGCTACACCTTC	CASSLNYSYTF
many	TRBJ2-4	.	TRBV12-3/TRBV12-4	TGTGCCAGCAGTTTCAGCAAAAACATTCAGTACTTC	CASSFSKNIQYF
many	TRBJ2-7	.	TRBV30	TGTGCCTGGAAGGGACCGCGACAGTACTTC	CAWKGPRQYF
.	TRBJ1-1	TRBD1	TRBV6-2/TRBV6-3	TGTGCCAGCAGTTACTCAGGGGGCTACTCAATGAACACTGAAGCTCTCTTT	CASSYSGGYSMNTEALF
many	TRBJ2-4	.	TRBV28	TGTGCCAGCAGTTCCACAGGGAACATTCAGTACTTC	CASSSTGNIQYF
.	TRBJ2-7	.	TRBV6-2/TRBV6-3	TGTGCCAGCAGTTTTATTTTAGCGCGACAGTACGAGCAGTACTTC	CASSFILARQYEQYF
.	TRBJ1-1	.	TRBV4-3	TGCGCCAGCAGCCAAGGCCCAGGTTTGATAAACACTGAAGCTTTCTTT	CASSQGPGLINTEAFF
few	TRBJ1-2	.	TRBV2	TGTGCCAGCAGTGAAGAGCAGTCCTGGGGTATTGGCTACACCTTC	CASSEEQSWGIGYTF
.	TRBJ1-2	.	TRBV24-1	TGTGCCACCCGTGGGAACTATGGCTACACCTTC	CATRGNYGYTF
.	TRBJ2-2	.	TRBV5-1	TGCGCCAGCAGCTTGCTTCAGGGCAACACCGGGGAGCTGTTTTTT	CASSLLQGNTGELFF
.	TRBJ2-5	TRBD2	TRBV12-3/TRBV12-4	TGTGCCAGCACCCAGGGACTAGCCTTGGAGACCCAGTACTTC	CASTQGLALETQYF
.	TRBJ1-1	.	TRBV6-6	TGTGCCAGCAGTTACGGCGGGGCCGGGAACACTGAAGCTTTCTTT	CASSYGGAGNTEAFF
.	TRBJ2-3	.	TRBV5-4	TGTGCCAGCAGCTTGCGGGCAGGGGCCACAGATACGCAGTATTTT	CASSLRAGATDTQYF
many	TRBJ2-7	.	TRBV5-1	TGCGCCAGCAGCCCCTCGGTCAGGGCGGGGGAGCAGTACTTC	CASSPSVRAGEQYF
.	TRBJ1-3	.	TRBV12-3/TRBV12-4	TGTGCCAGCAGTTTTCGTGCGGGGGGGGTTGCTGGAAACACCATATATTTT	CASSFRAGGVAGNTIYF
many	TRBJ2-7	TRBD1	TRBV20-1	TGCAGTGCTAGGGGGGGGACAGGGGGCGGCGAGCAGTACTTC	CSARGGTGGGEQYF
few	TRBJ2-1	TRBD2	TRBV2	TGTGCCAGCAGTGGACTAGCGGGAGCAATAAAGCAGTTCTTC	CASSGLAGAIKQFF
many	TRBJ2-1	.	TRBV7-9	TGTGCCAGCACCTTGACCAATGAGCAGTTCTTC	CASTLTNEQFF
.	TRBJ1-5	.	TRBV29-1	TGCAGCGTCCGGGACAATGCTCCGGGAAAGCCCCAGCATTTT	CSVRDNAPGKPQHF
.	TRBJ2-1	.	TRBV4-1	TGCGCCAGCAGCCACGAGGGCCCTCGGGAGCAGTTCTTC	CASSHEGPREQFF
many	TRBJ2-5	TRBD2	TRBV11-2	TGTGCCAGCAGCTTAGGACTAGCGGGAAAGGAGACCCAGTACTTC	CASSLGLAGKETQYF